This T cell receptor (beta chain) came from a study of control samples from healthy donors and cancer patients. The CDR3 totals 15 residues. Trimming took 4 bases from V and 0 from J, leaving 14 bases between them. The germline gives CDR1 SGHDT, CDR2 YYEEEE. The protocol was immunoSEQ multiplex PCR, while the TCRdb copy is restricted to in-frame clones and leaves out a portion. This table holds some 89,000 clones, over 65% found once. The V call is TRBV5-6, the J call TRBJ2-7; a weak D match, TRBD1 (6 bases). The specimen was blood. This receptor was obtained from a woman in her forties in good health. The CDR3 sequence: CASSLLDRRSYEQYF. The CDR3 region has the DNA TGTGCCAGCAGCCTCCTAGACAGGCGCTCCTACGAGCAGTACTTC.